This paragraph covers one T cell receptor (beta chain) sequence. Its antigen remains unidentified. The data are from a study of T cells in Graves' hyperthyroidism and ophthalmopathy. Findings of the study overall: Blood also held most thyroid clonotypes expanded beyond 0.001.

From RNA transcripts, TCR beta CDR3 regions were amplified. Using the HTBI primer set, a first-round RT-PCR was run on the TCR CDR3. Via MiXCR, TCRdb re-called the multiplex PCR reads, giving one row per CDR3 protein. The data contain 450,000 to 600,000 distinct CDR3 sequences, approximately 20% of them singletons. Uncontrolled infection, other autoimmune disease, pregnancy or lactation barred patients from enrollment. CDR3 length equals 13 residues. Germline CDR1 and CDR2: SNHLY and FYNNEI. V dropped 8 bases and J dropped 5 bases, with 13 bases sitting between them. The sequence came from a man in his forties with Graves' ophthalmopathy. J is TRBJ1-5 and V is TRBV2, with a possible D match to TRBD1 (6 bases). The sample consisted of blood. The CDR3 DNA sequence: TGTGCCAGCGCGAGGGGGGGCTATCAGCCCCAGCATTTT. It encodes CASARGGYQPQHF.